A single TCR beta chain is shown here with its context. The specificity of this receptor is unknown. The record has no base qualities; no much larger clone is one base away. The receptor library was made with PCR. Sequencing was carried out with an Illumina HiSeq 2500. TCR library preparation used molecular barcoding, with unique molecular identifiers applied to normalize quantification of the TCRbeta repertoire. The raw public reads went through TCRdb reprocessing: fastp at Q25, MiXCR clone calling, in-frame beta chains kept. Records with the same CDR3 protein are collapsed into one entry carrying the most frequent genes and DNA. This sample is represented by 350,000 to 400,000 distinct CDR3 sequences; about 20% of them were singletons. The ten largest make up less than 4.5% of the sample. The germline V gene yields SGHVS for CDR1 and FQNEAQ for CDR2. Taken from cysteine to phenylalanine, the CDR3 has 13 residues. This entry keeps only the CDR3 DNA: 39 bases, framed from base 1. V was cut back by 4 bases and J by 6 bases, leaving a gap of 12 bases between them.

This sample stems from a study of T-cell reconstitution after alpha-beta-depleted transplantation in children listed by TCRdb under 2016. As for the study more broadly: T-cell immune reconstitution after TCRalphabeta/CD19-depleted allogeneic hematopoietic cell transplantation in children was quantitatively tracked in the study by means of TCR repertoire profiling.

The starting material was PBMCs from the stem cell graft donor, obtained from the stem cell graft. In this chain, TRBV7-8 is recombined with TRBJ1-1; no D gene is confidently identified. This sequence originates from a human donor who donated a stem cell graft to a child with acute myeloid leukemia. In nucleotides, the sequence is TGTGCCAGCAGCTCCTTGAGTGGGGCTGAAGCTTTCTTT. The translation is CASSSLSGAEAFF.